This is a list of T cell receptor beta chains from one sample in a study of beta chain features in type 1 diabetes. Repertoires were generated with immunoSEQ multiplex PCR, while TCRdb's copy carries only in-frame clones and drops some. The top ten hold approximately 0.011% of the sample, which has hundreds of thousands of clones, approximately 12% seen once. The sample was naive CD4+ T cells from blood. These receptors were taken from a woman aged 18-30 years with type 1 diabetes. Each CDR3 is given with its conserved first and last residue. The D gene is left open where the match is weak. Only some rows state a clone size, as once, few, many or a class for expanded clones.

J gene	D gene	V gene	clone size	CDR3 DNA	CDR3 protein
TRBJ2-3	TRBD2	TRBV7-2	-	TGTGCCAGCAGATCTACTAGCGCAAGCACAGATACGCAGTATTTT	CASRSTSASTDTQYF
TRBJ2-3	-	TRBV7-2	few	TGTGCCAGCAGCTCTTTTGTGTGGGGGCACACAGATACGCAGTATTTT	CASSSFVWGHTDTQYF
TRBJ2-3	TRBD2	TRBV18	few	TGTGCCAGCTCATCGGGACTAGCGGGGGCGGCGCAGTATTTT	CASSSGLAGAAQYF
TRBJ2-7	-	TRBV9	-	TGTGCCAGCAGCGTGAGCGGCCACTCCTACGAGCAGTACTTC	CASSVSGHSYEQYF
TRBJ1-1	-	TRBV18	few	TGTGCCAGCTCACCACTGGGGCCGAACACTGAAGCTTTCTTT	CASSPLGPNTEAFF
TRBJ2-1	-	TRBV9	-	TGTGCCAGCAGCGTAGAAGGACTCCGCCCGCTGGAGCAGTTCTTC	CASSVEGLRPLEQFF
TRBJ2-2	TRBD1	TRBV7-9	-	TGTGCCAGCAGCGATAGGACAGGGGGTGAGAACACCGGGGAGCTGTTTTTT	CASSDRTGGENTGELFF
TRBJ1-5	TRBD1	TRBV11-3	few	TGTGCCGGATTACGGACACTACGGGACAGGGTCGGTCAGCCCCAGCATTTT	CAGLRTLRDRVGQPQHF
TRBJ2-3	-	TRBV2	-	TGTGCCAGCAGGCAGACAGGCCTCCGCCTAGATACGCAGTATTTT	CASRQTGLRLDTQYF
TRBJ2-7	TRBD2	TRBV9	-	TGTGCCAGCAGCGTAGACACTAGCGGGACGGGTGAGCAGTACTTC	CASSVDTSGTGEQYF
TRBJ2-1	TRBD2	TRBV9	-	TGTGCCAGCAGCCTCGGGACTAGCGTCTACAATGAGCAGTTCTTC	CASSLGTSVYNEQFF
TRBJ2-7	TRBD1	TRBV4-3	-	TGCGCCAGCAGCCCCTACCGGGACAGGGCCTACGAGCAGTACTTC	CASSPYRDRAYEQYF
TRBJ2-7	TRBD2	TRBV5-1	-	TGCGCCAGCAGCCTGGGACTAGTAACGGCCGAGCAGTACTTC	CASSLGLVTAEQYF
TRBJ2-6	-	TRBV18	few	TGTGCCAGCTCCGCCAGGGCTGGGGCCAACGTCCTGACTTTC	CASSARAGANVLTF
TRBJ1-2	TRBD1	TRBV18	-	TGTGCCAGCTCAAGTGTACCGGGACAGGGCTATGGCTACACCTTC	CASSSVPGQGYGYTF
TRBJ2-2	-	TRBV25-1	-	TGTGCCAGCAGTGACGCGGGACCGAACACCGGGGAGCTGTTTTTT	CASSDAGPNTGELFF
TRBJ1-5	-	TRBV2	-	TGTGCCAGCAGTGCTAGGACAGTGAATCAGCCCCAGCATTTT	CASSARTVNQPQHF
TRBJ1-2	TRBD1	TRBV30	-	TGTGCCTGGAGTGTACAGGGGCCCTATGGCTACACCTTC	CAWSVQGPYGYTF
TRBJ2-4	-	TRBV27	-	TGTGCCAGCAGTTTCGCGGGGCCAGGCAAAAACATTCAGTACTTC	CASSFAGPGKNIQYF
TRBJ1-2	TRBD1	TRBV18	-	TGTGCCAGCTCACCTACAGGGGACTATGGCTACACCTTC	CASSPTGDYGYTF
TRBJ2-1	-	TRBV6-6	-	TGTGCCAGCACTACGGACAATGAGCAGTTCTTC	CASTTDNEQFF
TRBJ2-7	-	TRBV5-1	-	TGCGCCAGCAGCTTGGCCGCAGGGGCAGGAGAGCAGTACTTC	CASSLAAGAGEQYF
TRBJ1-2	-	TRBV5-1	few	TGCGCCAGCAGCATGGACGGAGGAGACTACACCTTC	CASSMDGGDYTF
TRBJ1-1	TRBD1	TRBV5-1	-	TGCGCCAGCAGCTTGGGGACAGGGCCCAAAGCTTTCTTT	CASSLGTGPKAFF
TRBJ1-5	TRBD1	TRBV27	-	TGTGCCAGCAGTCAAGCAGGGGGCGGTCAGCCCCAGCATTTT	CASSQAGGGQPQHF
TRBJ2-1	TRBD2	TRBV9	-	TGTGCCAGCAGCGTAGGACCGGGAGGCGATGAGCAGTTCTTC	CASSVGPGGDEQFF
TRBJ1-2	TRBD1	TRBV28	few	TGTGCCAGCAGTTGGGACAGCCCTCCTTACGTCTCTGGCTACACCTTC	CASSWDSPPYVSGYTF
TRBJ2-2	TRBD1	TRBV4-3	-	TGCGCCAGCAGCACTTGGACAGGGGGTGAAACCGGGGAGCTGTTTTTT	CASSTWTGGETGELFF
TRBJ1-1	TRBD1	TRBV11-2	few	TGTGCCAGGGCAGGGGGTACGAACACTGAAGCTTTCTTT	CARAGGTNTEAFF
TRBJ2-7	-	TRBV6-5	-	TGTGCCAGCAGCCCGAGCTCCTACGAGCAGTACTTC	CASSPSSYEQYF
TRBJ1-6	-	TRBV2	-	TGTGCCAGCAGTGTTCCCGGGTCACCCCTCCACTTT	CASSVPGSPLHF
TRBJ1-5	-	TRBV7-9	few	TGTGCCAGCAGTCCTGAGGGCAATCAGCCCCAGCATTTT	CASSPEGNQPQHF
TRBJ2-7	-	TRBV9	few	TGTGCCAGCAGCGTAGACGCTAGGTTCTACGAGCAGTACTTC	CASSVDARFYEQYF
TRBJ1-2	-	TRBV6-5	-	TGTGCCAGCAGCCCTGGACATAGCTATGGCTACACCTTC	CASSPGHSYGYTF
TRBJ1-3	-	TRBV4-3	few	TGCGCCAGCAGCCGAGGACAGAGAGACGTCTCTGGAAACACCATATATTTT	CASSRGQRDVSGNTIYF
TRBJ2-1	-	TRBV7-3	-	TGTGCCAGCAGCTCGTTAGGGGGAGGGCCCCAGTTCTTC	CASSSLGGGPQFF
TRBJ2-5	TRBD1	TRBV28	few	TGTGCCAGCAGTCCGACGGACAGGGGGTGGGAGACCCAGTACTTC	CASSPTDRGWETQYF
TRBJ2-6	-	TRBV6-6	-	TGTGCCAGCCGAGCCAGGGCTGGGGCCAACGTCCTGACTTTC	CASRARAGANVLTF
TRBJ1-1	-	TRBV27	-	TGTGCCAGCAGTTTATGGTCCGCCGCCAGGAACACTGAAGCTTTCTTT	CASSLWSAARNTEAFF
TRBJ1-5	-	TRBV30	few	TGTGCCTGGAGTCTCGGGGGATCGAGCAATCAGCCCCAGCATTTT	CAWSLGGSSNQPQHF
TRBJ2-7	-	TRBV11-2	few	TGTGCCAGCAGCTTTGGTGGGCGCTCCTACGAGCAGTACTTC	CASSFGGRSYEQYF
TRBJ2-1	TRBD2	TRBV9	few	TGTGCCAGCAGCGAACTAGCGGGGGTTTACAATGAGCAGTTCTTC	CASSELAGVYNEQFF
TRBJ2-7	TRBD1	TRBV29-1	few	TGCAGCTCGAGAATGTCAGGGGGCGGCGAGCAGTACTTC	CSSRMSGGGEQYF
TRBJ2-7	-	TRBV11-2	-	TGTGCCAGCAGCTCACAATACGAGCAGTACTTC	CASSSQYEQYF
TRBJ1-3	TRBD1	TRBV7-2	few	TGTGCCAGCAGCCAGGACAGGGCCTCTGGAAACACCATATATTTT	CASSQDRASGNTIYF
TRBJ2-1	TRBD2	TRBV19	few	TGTGCCAGTAGTCCCAAGACTAGCGGGGGGGCCAGTGAGCAGTTCTTC	CASSPKTSGGASEQFF
TRBJ2-3	-	TRBV27	few	TGTGCCAGCAGTCCGATAGGGCAGGGGACAGATACGCAGTATTTT	CASSPIGQGTDTQYF
TRBJ1-5	TRBD1	TRBV19	few	TGTGCCACCACATTTCGACAGGGAAGTCAGCCCCAGCATTTT	CATTFRQGSQPQHF